What follows are 13 T cell receptor beta chains derived from one specimen sequenced in a study of blood T cells in healthy people across ages. A second PCR, run for roughly 7 to 12 cycles, used a sample-barcoded 5' primer plus a J-beta primer mix. MiXCR was run by TCRdb on the 5' RACE reads, yielding one entry per CDR3 protein. The profile shows over 1.5 million distinct CDR3 sequences, about 50% of them singletons. Sequencing was carried out using blood. All receptors derive from a woman aged 40 to 50 in good health.

The CDR3: CASRVPDNEKLFF. CDR3 coding DNA: TGTGCCAGCAGGGTTCCTGATAATGAAAAACTGTTTTTT. The chain combines TRBV4-2 with TRBJ1-4; D not resolved. CDR3 size: 13 residues. Germline V gene sequence: CDR1 LGHNA, CDR2 YNFKEQ. V was clipped by 6 bases and J by 4 bases, with 9 bases between them.

This rearrangement joins TRBV20-1 to TRBJ2-2, with 16 bases aligning to TRBD2. V trimming: 2 bases; J trimming: 1 base; junction bases outside the gene matches: 4. The CDR3 sequence is 18 residues long. Looked up from germline, CDR1 is DFQATT and CDR2 is SNEGSKA (reference sequence). Here the CDR3 DNA reads TGCAGTGCTAGACCGGGACTAGCGGGGGGGCGGAACACCGGGGAGCTGTTTTTT. Its translation: CSARPGLAGGRNTGELFF.

In this sample, this clonotype turned up a few times. V is TRBV6-2 or TRBV6-3 and J is TRBJ2-4; D may correspond to TRBD1 or TRBD2 (5 bases each). V dropped 2 bases and J dropped 0 bases, with 23 bases sitting between them. This CDR3 comprises 20 residues. The germline CDR1 and CDR2 sequences are MNHEY and SVGEGT. The CDR3 here is CASSYRPGDPALLAKNIQYF. CDR3 in DNA: TGTGCCAGCAGTTACCGGCCTGGGGACCCAGCCCTACTAGCCAAAAACATTCAGTACTTC.

The chain joins TRBV9 to TRBJ2-1; 9 bases fit TRBD2. CDR1 is SGDLS and CDR2 is YYNGEE in the germline V gene. With V trimmed by 2 bases and J by 6 bases, 9 bases remained unmatched. The CDR3 loop spans 16 amino acids. CDR3 residues: CASSVRGGALGNEQFF. CDR3 DNA: TGTGCCAGCAGCGTTCGCGGGGGGGCCTTAGGCAATGAGCAGTTCTTC.

The chain has TRBV27 and TRBJ2-7; weak D call: TRBD2 (5 bases). V lost 3 bases, J lost 3 bases, and 12 bases lay in between. Germline V gene data show CDR1 as MNHEY and CDR2 as SMNVEV (reference sequence). This CDR3 comprises 14 residues. The CDR3 reads CASSLIGSVYEQYF. The CDR3 region has the DNA TGTGCCAGCAGTTTGATAGGGAGTGTCTACGAGCAGTACTTC.

The gene calls are TRBV5-1 and TRBJ1-2; D is uncertain. Germline V gives CDR1 SGHRS, CDR2 YFSETQ. This CDR3 has 13 residues. The germline V and J ends were trimmed by 1 base and 4 bases, with 8 bases remaining between them. The CDR3 is CASSLIVGYGYTF. CDR3 bases: TGCGCCAGCAGCTTGATTGTGGGCTATGGCTACACCTTC.

The table lists this clonotype with many counts. The CDR3 nucleotides are TGTGCCAGCAGCTCCAGGGGTGGGTCCTACGAGCAGTACTTC. Protein product: CASSSRGGSYEQYF. The gene calls are TRBV12-3 or TRBV12-4 and TRBJ2-7; D is perhaps TRBD1 (6 bases). The CDR3 length is 14 residues. Between the trimmed V and J ends, which lost 6 bases and 1 base, there was a span of 13 bases.

This clonotype was observed at least ten times. The V gene is TRBV28, the J gene TRBJ2-1, with TRBD2 matching over 9 bases. Per the germline V gene, CDR1 is MDHEN and CDR2 is SYDVKM. Trimming took 6 bases from V and 0 from J; bases not matched to a gene: 12. The CDR3 consists of 18 residues. The CDR3 coding sequence is TGTGCCAGCAGCGGTTTGCGGGGGGGCCCTAGCTCCTACAATGAGCAGTTCTTC. It specifies CASSGLRGGPSSYNEQFF.

This clonotype turned up a few times. The J gene is TRBJ2-3, the V gene TRBV7-2; 7 nucleotides align to TRBD1. V lost 1 base and J lost 8; bases outside the gene matches: 9. Germline V lookup: CDR1 SGHTA, CDR2 FQGNSA. The CDR3 contains 15 residues. CDR3 amino acids: CASSLDTTGVGTQYF. The CDR3 region has the DNA TGTGCCAGCAGCTTAGATACTACAGGGGTGGGTACGCAGTATTTT.

The V gene is TRBV24-1, the J gene TRBJ2-1, with D perhaps matching TRBD1 or TRBD2 (5 bases each). The CDR3 spans 15 residues. The V end lost 0 bases, the J end lost 7 bases, and 12 bases lay between the germline ends. Germline V lookup: CDR1 KGHDR, CDR2 SFDVKD. The DNA of the CDR3 is TGTGCCACCAGTGATTTGCGAGCCGGGGCTAATGAGCAGTTCTTC. The encoded protein is CATSDLRAGANEQFF.

The chain is built from TRBV27 and TRBJ2-7, with unresolved D. Germline values: CDR1 MNHEY, CDR2 SMNVEV (reference sequence). V lost 6 bases to trimming and J lost 6 bases, with 15 bases between them. The CDR3 is 13 residues long. The CDR3 coding sequence is TGTGCCAGCAGCTTTTCAGGTCCTAGCGAGCAGTACTTC. It yields the protein CASSFSGPSEQYF.

The chain uses TRBV28 and TRBJ2-7; 10 positions agree with TRBD2. Germline V gene lookup returns CDR1 MDHEN and CDR2 SYDVKM. This CDR3 is 15 amino acids long. The V segment lost 6 bases and the J segment 0 bases; nucleotides outside the gene matches: 5. The CDR3 protein is CASRSSGGGSYEQYF. CDR3 nucleotide sequence: TGTGCCAGCAGATCTAGCGGGGGAGGCTCCTACGAGCAGTACTTC.

This chain connects TRBV5-6 to TRBJ1-1, with D perhaps matching TRBD1 (5 bases). This CDR3 is 15 amino acids long. V lost 4 bases and J 3 bases, leaving 16 bases between the germline ends. The germline gives CDR1 SGHDT, CDR2 YYEEEE. CDR3 nucleotide sequence: TGTGCCAGCAGCGTACCTCAGGGCGTGGACACTGAAGCTTTCTTT. This gives the protein CASSVPQGVDTEAFF.